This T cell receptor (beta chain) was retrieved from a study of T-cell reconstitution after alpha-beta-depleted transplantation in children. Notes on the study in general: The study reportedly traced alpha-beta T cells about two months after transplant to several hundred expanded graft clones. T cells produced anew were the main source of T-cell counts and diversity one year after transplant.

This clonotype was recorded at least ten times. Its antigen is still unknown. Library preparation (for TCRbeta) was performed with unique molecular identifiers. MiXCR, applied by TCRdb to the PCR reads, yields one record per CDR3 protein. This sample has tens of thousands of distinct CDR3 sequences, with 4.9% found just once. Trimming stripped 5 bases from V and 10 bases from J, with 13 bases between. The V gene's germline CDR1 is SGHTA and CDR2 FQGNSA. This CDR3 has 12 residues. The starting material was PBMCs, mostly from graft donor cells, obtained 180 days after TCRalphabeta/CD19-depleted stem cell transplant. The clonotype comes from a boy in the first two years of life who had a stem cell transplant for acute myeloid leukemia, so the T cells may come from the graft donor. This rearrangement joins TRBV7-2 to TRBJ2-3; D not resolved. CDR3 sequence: CASSPLPGSQYF. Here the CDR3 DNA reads TGTGCCAGCAGCCCCCTCCCCGGATCGCAGTATTTT.